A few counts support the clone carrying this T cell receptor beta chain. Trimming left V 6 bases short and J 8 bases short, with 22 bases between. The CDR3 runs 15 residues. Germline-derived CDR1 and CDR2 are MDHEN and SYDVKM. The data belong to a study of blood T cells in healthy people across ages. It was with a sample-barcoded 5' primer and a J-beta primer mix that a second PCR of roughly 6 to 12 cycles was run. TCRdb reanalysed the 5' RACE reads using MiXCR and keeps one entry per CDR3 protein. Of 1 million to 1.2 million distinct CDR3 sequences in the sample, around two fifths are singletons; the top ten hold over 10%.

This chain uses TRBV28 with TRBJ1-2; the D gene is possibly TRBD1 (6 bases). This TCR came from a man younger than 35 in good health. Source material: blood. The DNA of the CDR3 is TGTGCCAGCAGAACCGCAGGACAGTCGGTGCGGGGCTACACCTTC. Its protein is CASRTAGQSVRGYTF.